The source of this T cell receptor beta chain is a study of read filtering for tumor transcriptome and immune sequencing. The study's findings and limits: Without single-read clonotypes, shared clonotype proportions correlated more between IR-seq and RNA-seq.

The library was built from 400 ng RNA with molecular barcoded adaptors for alpha/delta and beta/gamma chains. TCRdb independently ran MiXCR on the reads; one entry per CDR3 protein. The data contain 100,000 to 150,000 distinct CDR3 sequences, under 15% of them singletons. The sample holds many counts of this clonotype. The antigen remains unidentified. Germline V gives CDR1 SEHNR, CDR2 FQNEAQ (reference sequence). This CDR3 is 15 amino acids long. V shed 2 bases and J shed 4 bases, with 14 bases lying between them. The chain combines TRBV7-9 with TRBJ2-5; D might be TRBD1 or TRBD2, each matching 5 bases. The sequencing sample was made of a population of CD138-negative cells sorted from bone marrow. The source is a donor at least 40 years old with multiple myeloma. DNA of the CDR3: TGTGCCAGCAGCTTAAGTTCCTTGAGGGGAGAGACCCAGTACTTC. As protein: CASSLSSLRGETQYF.